Following are 20 T cell receptor beta chains from one sample sequenced in a study of blood T cell repertoires in COVID-19 (dated by TCRdb to 2020 to 2022). The library relied on the immunoSEQ multiplex PCR assay. TCRdb limited this immuneACCESS table to in-frame rearrangements with V and J called. A share of clones is missing; checked studies link under half to unresolved V genes, and the rest is unexplained. This sample has tens of thousands of clones in its table, and roughly four fifths of those were observed once. The biggest ten clones account for roughly 47% of the sample. The sample consisted of peripheral blood. These receptors originate from an elderly woman with acute or convalescent COVID-19.

This clone was seen only once. The rearrangement uses TRBV7-9 and TRBJ1-1, with a weak D call TRBD1 (5 bases). CDR3 length equals 14 residues. Deletions cut 2 bases from V and 4 bases from J, with 11 bases between. CDR1 and CDR2 from the germline V gene are SEHNR and FQNEAQ (reference sequence). Here the CDR3 DNA reads TGTGCCAGCAGCTTAATAGCGGGGGGCACTGAAGCTTTCTTT. It specifies CASSLIAGGTEAFF. Filled out from reference TRBV7-9 and TRBJ1-1, the complete variable domain reads DTGVSQNPRHKITKRGQNVTFRCDPISEHNRLYWYRQTLGQGPEFLTYFQNEAQLEKSRLLSDRFSAERPKGSFSTLEIQRTEQGDSAMYLCASSLIAGGTEAFFGQGTRLTVV.

This clone was seen only once. The chain employs TRBV6-4 and TRBJ2-3; TRBD2 might be the D (7 bases). Between the trimmed V and J ends, which lost 11 bases and 2 bases, there was a span of 17 bases. The germline V gene has CDR1 MRHNA and CDR2 SNTAGT. The CDR3 is made up of 14 amino acids. The CDR3 bases are TGTGCCCCATGGACTAGGGGGAACACAGATACGCAGTATTTT. Translated: CAPWTRGNTDTQYF.

The gene calls are TRBV7-3 and TRBJ1-2; 10 bases align to TRBD1. The junction had 1 base not matched to a gene; V was cut back by 5 bases and J by 4 bases. Germline values: CDR1 SGHTA, CDR2 FQGTGA. The CDR3 has 13 amino acids. The chain's CDR3 is CASSRTGGYGYTF. CDR3 sequence (DNA): TGTGCCAGCAGCAGGACAGGGGGCTATGGCTACACCTTC.

This clone was seen just once. The rearrangement uses TRBV28 and TRBJ1-5, with a tentative D call TRBD1 (5 bases). Germline-derived CDR1 and CDR2 are MDHEN and SYDVKM. V lost 1 base, J lost 7 bases, and 14 bases lay in between. The CDR3 is 15 amino acids. The DNA of the CDR3 is TGTGCCAGCAGTTTATTCGGGGGTGCGTTCCAGCCCCAGCATTTT. It is translated as CASSLFGGAFQPQHF.

The V and J genes are TRBV7-8 and TRBJ1-3, with D unclear. The length of the CDR3 is 16 residues. The V end was cut by 1 base, the J end by 0 bases, with 10 bases between. Germline lookup yields CDR1 SGHVS and CDR2 FQNEAQ. CDR3 residues: CASSLVGGHSGNTIYF. CDR3 nucleotide sequence: TGTGCCAGCAGCTTAGTAGGTGGGCACTCTGGAAACACCATATATTTT.

The J gene is TRBJ1-1, the V gene TRBV6-5; D might be TRBD1 (5 bases). Trimming removed 2 bases from V and 5 bases from J, with 9 bases in between. CDR3 size: 13 residues. Per the germline V gene, CDR1 is MNHEY and CDR2 is SVGAGI. CDR3 bases: TGTGCCAGCAGTTACCAGGGAGGGACTGAAGCTTTCTTT. It is translated as CASSYQGGTEAFF.

The V and J genes are TRBV5-6 and TRBJ2-2; D is possibly TRBD2 (5 bases). This CDR3 has 14 amino acids. CDR1 is SGHDT, CDR2 YYEEEE, per germline. V dropped 0 bases and J dropped 8 bases, with 11 bases sitting between them. CDR3 residues: CASSLVSRGGELFF. The DNA of the CDR3 is TGTGCCAGCAGCTTGGTCTCCCGAGGGGGGGAGCTGTTTTTT.

This chain uses TRBV24-1 with TRBJ2-1, with 8 bases that match TRBD1. The germline V gene encodes CDR1 KGHDR and CDR2 SFDVKD. CDR3 size: 15 residues. After removal of 5 bases from V and 10 bases from J, the junction contained 12 bases not matched to a gene. CDR3: CATSGVTGEDAEQFF. In nucleotides, the CDR3 is TGTGCCACCAGTGGGGTGACAGGGGAAGATGCCGAGCAGTTCTTC.

The gene calls are TRBV11-1 and TRBJ2-7, with D possibly being TRBD1 (6 bases). Germline V gene data show CDR1 as SGHAT and CDR2 as FQDESV (reference sequence). Trimming took off 2 bases at V and 2 bases at J, with 10 bases between the two ends. The CDR3 sequence is 14 residues long. The CDR3 DNA reads TGTGCCAGCAGCTTAAGGGACACTACCTACGAGCAGTACTTC. It is translated as CASSLRDTTYEQYF.

The rearrangement uses TRBV30 and TRBJ2-3, with 14 bases identical to TRBD2. V shed 4 bases, J shed 4 bases, and the junction held 4 bases outside the gene matches. The germline V gene encodes CDR1 GTSNPN and CDR2 SVGIG (reference sequence). There are 15 residues in the CDR3. The CDR3 here is CAWTPGLAGADTQYF. CDR3 DNA: TGTGCCTGGACTCCGGGACTAGCGGGGGCAGATACGCAGTATTTT. Based on the CDR3 plus reference TRBV30 and TRBJ2-3, the full variable domain is SQTIHQWPATLVQPVGSPLSLECTVEGTSNPNLYWYRQAAGRGLQLLFYSVGIGQISSEVPQNLSASRPQDRQFILSSKKLLLSDSGFYLCAWTPGLAGADTQYFGPGTRLTVL.

The V gene is TRBV10-2, the J gene TRBJ2-7; the match to TRBD2 covers 10 bases. Germline V gene lookup returns CDR1 WSHSY and CDR2 SAAADI. Losses at the gene ends were 7 bases for V and 4 bases for J; bases not matched to a gene: 7. This CDR3 spans 14 amino acids. In DNA form, the CDR3 reads TGCGCCAGCACCCCAAGCGGGGGGGCGTACGAGCAGTACTTC. Protein: CASTPSGGAYEQYF.

V usage is TRBV7-9 and J usage is TRBJ2-6; 7 positions match TRBD1. The germline gives CDR1 SEHNR, CDR2 FQNEAQ (reference sequence). The CDR3 is made up of 16 amino acids. Trimming removed 5 bases from V and 1 base from J; junction bases left unmatched: 5. The DNA of the CDR3 is TGTGCCAGCAGCGCAAACAGGGGATCTGGGGCCAACGTCCTGACTTTC. This gives the protein CASSANRGSGANVLTF. The whole variable domain, filled in from reference TRBV7-9 and TRBJ2-6, reads DTGVSQNPRHKITKRGQNVTFRCDPISEHNRLYWYRQTLGQGPEFLTYFQNEAQLEKSRLLSDRFSAERPKGSFSTLEIQRTEQGDSAMYLCASSANRGSGANVLTFGAGSRLTVL.

The chain uses TRBV2 and TRBJ2-7, with 7 positions matching TRBD2. CDR3 size: 12 residues. V lost 6 bases to trimming and J lost 6 bases; unmatched junction nucleotides: 5. The V gene's germline CDR1 is SNHLY and CDR2 FYNNEI. CDR3 nucleotides: TGTGCCAGCAGGTTCACTAGCGCCGAGCAGTACTTC. Translation: CASRFTSAEQYF.

This rearrangement joins TRBV7-2 to TRBJ2-3; 12 nucleotides line up with TRBD2. CDR1 and CDR2 from the germline V gene are SGHTA and FQGNSA. The V segment lost 2 bases and the J segment 4 bases; nucleotides outside the gene matches: 4. The CDR3 is 16 amino acids. CDR3 nucleotide sequence: TGTGCCAGCAGCTTACGACTAGCGGGGGTATCAGATACGCAGTATTTT. Its translation is CASSLRLAGVSDTQYF.

The V call is TRBV6-5, the J call TRBJ1-6; 7 positions agree with TRBD1. CDR1 is MNHEY, CDR2 SVGAGI, per germline. The CDR3 runs 16 residues. Trimming cost V 4 bases and J 5 bases; bases outside gene matches: 8. The CDR3 nucleotides read TGTGCCAGCAGTTCGAGCCAGGGGGGTAATAATTCACCCCTCCACTTT. Protein: CASSSSQGGNNSPLHF.

V is TRBV7-9 and J is TRBJ1-4; 9 nucleotides align to TRBD1. CDR1 and CDR2 from the germline V gene are SEHNR and FQNEAQ (reference sequence). The CDR3 is 14 amino acids. After removal of 5 bases from V and 11 bases from J, the junction contained 9 bases not matched to a gene. The CDR3 bases are TGTGCCAGCAGCCCAGCGGGGACAGGGTACAAACTGTTTTTT. Amino acids: CASSPAGTGYKLFF.

The chain recombines TRBV2 with TRBJ1-4; no clear D. The V gene's germline CDR1 is SNHLY and CDR2 FYNNEI. V was cut by 7 bases and J by 5 bases, with 8 bases left in between. This CDR3 has 12 residues. The chain's CDR3 is CASNRRNEKLFF. DNA of the CDR3: TGTGCCAGCAACCGCCGGAATGAAAAACTGTTTTTT. Combining the CDR3 with reference TRBV2 and TRBJ1-4 gives the whole variable domain EPEVTQTPSHQVTQMGQEVILRCVPISNHLYFYWYRQILGQKVEFLVSFYNNEISEKSEIFDDQFSVERPDGSNFTLKIRSTKLEDSAMYFCASNRRNEKLFFGSGTQLSVL.

This chain connects TRBV28 to TRBJ2-1, with 8 bases aligning to TRBD2. Trimming took 5 bases from V and 1 from J; bases not matched to a gene: 4. This CDR3 has 15 amino acids. In germline, CDR1 is MDHEN, CDR2 SYDVKM. This CDR3 is CASSRAGESYNEQFF. The DNA of the CDR3 is TGTGCCAGCAGTCGAGCGGGGGAATCCTACAATGAGCAGTTCTTC.

The J gene is TRBJ1-5, the V gene TRBV4-1, with TRBD1 matching over 8 bases. With 0 bases clipped from V and 5 bases from J, the junction kept 6 bases outside the gene matches. Germline V gene data show CDR1 as MGHRA and CDR2 as YSYEKL. The CDR3 sequence is 16 residues long. The chain's CDR3 is CASSQEVGQADQPQHF. CDR3 DNA: TGCGCCAGCAGCCAAGAAGTGGGACAGGCTGATCAGCCCCAGCATTTT.

This chain joins TRBV4-2 and TRBJ2-5, with a weak D call TRBD2 (7 bases). The CDR3 spans 16 residues. V was pared by 4 bases and J by 2 bases, with 17 bases between. CDR1 is LGHNA, CDR2 YNFKEQ, per germline. Here the CDR3 reads CASSRDGGGPQETQYF. CDR3 nucleotide sequence: TGTGCCAGCAGCCGCGACGGCGGGGGCCCTCAAGAGACCCAGTACTTC.